The clone carrying this T cell receptor beta chain showed up just a few times. What it recognizes is unknown. The data are from a study of metastatic and nonmetastatic thyroid tumors. Across the whole study: Samples came from malignant and benign thyroid patients, and repertoires were compared across blood and tumor or nodule tissue.

In the original workflow: Using the CDR3 differences seen across clinicopathological groups, the authors built a distant-metastasis classifier for papillary thyroid cancer, which was meant to discriminate distant-metastatic patients. TCRdb reprocessed the PCR reads using MiXCR. What appears here as the V and J calls and clone size reflects TCRdb's work, not the paper's. The table has 25,000 to 30,000 clones, around 25% seen once; the top ten hold approximately 6%. This CDR3 has 14 residues. Trimming took 5 bases from V and 2 from J, leaving 10 bases between them. Looked up from germline, CDR1 is MNHEY and CDR2 is SVGEGT. Thyroid surgery was performed in patients who had received no treatment beforehand. Study-level findings and limits: Versus benign nodules, malignant thyroid tumors reportedly had significantly higher TCR beta diversity, in blood and tumor.

The chain employs TRBV6-2 or TRBV6-3 and TRBJ2-1, with D tentatively TRBD1 or TRBD2 (5 bases each). Sequenced: blood. The TCR originated in a female donor with papillary thyroid cancer or a benign thyroid nodule (not recorded which). Some clones in this sample may be carry-over from other donors' samples. The CDR3, as DNA: TGTGCCAGCAGTCGGCCGGGGCCCTACAATGAGCAGTTCTTC. This gives the protein CASSRPGPYNEQFF.